A single sample gave rise to the 5 T cell receptor beta chains below, sequenced in a study of technical replicates of blood from a handful of donors. Data came from immunoSEQ multiplex PCR; TCRdb stores just in-frame clones and leaves some out. The sample carries more than 90,000 clones, around 95% recorded once. Sample: T cells isolated from PBMCs. The receptors shown here come from a human donor in good health.

The chain links TRBV7-2 to TRBJ2-7; 8 bases fit TRBD2. V shed 2 bases, J shed 2 bases, and the junction held 8 bases outside the gene matches. The germline gives CDR1 SGHTA, CDR2 FQGNSA. There are 16 residues in the CDR3. The CDR3, as DNA: TGTGCCAGCAGCTTAAATCAACTAGCGGTCCCCTACGAGCAGTACTTC. Its protein is CASSLNQLAVPYEQYF.

V gene TRBV27 combines with J gene TRBJ2-1, with a weak D call TRBD2 (6 bases). V was trimmed by 3 bases and J by 11 bases, leaving 8 bases between them. This CDR3 spans 11 amino acids. Germline-derived CDR1 and CDR2 are MNHEY and SMNVEV (reference sequence). CDR3 DNA sequence: TGTGCCAGCAGTTTTGGGACTCAGCAGTTCTTC. Its translation: CASSFGTQQFF.

The rearrangement links TRBV9 to TRBJ1-2; D possibly corresponds to TRBD1 (5 bases). This CDR3 comprises 14 residues. Germline CDR1 SGDLS, CDR2 YYNGEE. The germline V and J ends were trimmed by 0 bases and 4 bases, with 10 bases remaining between them. CDR3 loop: CASSVGAGTYGYTF. CDR3 nucleotide sequence: TGTGCCAGCAGCGTAGGGGCGGGGACCTATGGCTACACCTTC.

The sample holds a few counts of this clone. The genes are TRBV7-9 and TRBJ2-5; 10 bases are a match to TRBD2. This CDR3 has 15 residues. Germline V gives CDR1 SEHNR, CDR2 FQNEAQ (reference sequence). V trimming: 7 bases; J trimming: 2 bases; junction bases outside the gene matches: 7. CDR3 region: CASTLGTSVQETQYF. CDR3 sequence (DNA): TGTGCCAGCACCCTAGGGACTAGCGTGCAAGAGACCCAGTACTTC.

This sequence joins TRBV19 and TRBJ1-1; 7 nucleotides agree with TRBD1. From germline, CDR1 is LNHDA and CDR2 SQIVND (reference sequence). This CDR3 is 13 amino acids long. V shed 8 bases and J 2 bases; nucleotides not matched to a gene: 5. The CDR3 is CASSRDSNTEAFF. CDR3 in DNA: TGTGCCAGTTCCCGGGACAGCAACACTGAAGCTTTCTTT. Full variable domain (missing parts from reference TRBV19 and TRBJ1-1): DGGITQSPKYLFRKEGQNVTLSCEQNLNHDAMYWYRQDPGQGLRLIYYSQIVNDFQKGDIAEGYSVSREKKESFPLTVTSAQKNPTAFYLCASSRDSNTEAFFGQGTRLTVV.